The 4 T cell receptor beta chains below all came from one sample that was sequenced in a study of immune evolution from preneoplasia to lung adenocarcinoma. TCRdb keeps only in-frame clones here, not all; method: immunoSEQ multiplex PCR. The sample includes fewer than 12,000 clones, around four fifths of them seen just once. Sequenced material: FFPE minimally invasive lung adenocarcinoma tissue. All receptors come from a person between 70 and 80 years old with lung adenocarcinoma.

The chain has TRBV19 and TRBJ2-7, with D tentatively TRBD2 (6 bases). Looked up from germline, CDR1 is LNHDA and CDR2 is SQIVND (reference sequence). V was pared by 2 bases and J by 6 bases, with 17 bases between. The CDR3 has 15 residues. CDR3 nucleotides: TGTGCCAGTAGTATACGGTCGGGAGACTTTCCCGAGCAGTACTTC. Translation: CASSIRSGDFPEQYF.

Of note for this clone: A junction end diverges from the germline sequence, so it may reflect a read error. This sequence joins TRBV18 and TRBJ2-1, with 9 positions matching TRBD1. CDR1 and CDR2 (germline): KGHSH, LQKENI. The CDR3 consists of 15 residues. The CDR3 is CASSPRDRAVNEQFF. DNA of the CDR3: TGTGCCAGCTCGCCACGGGACAGGGCTGTGAATGAGCAGTTCTTC. Full variable domain (missing parts from reference TRBV18 and TRBJ2-1): NAGVMQNPRHLVRRRGQEARLRCSPMKGHSHVYWYRQLPEEGLKFMVYLQKENIIDESGMPKERFSAEFPKEGPSILRIQQVVRGDSAAYFCASSPRDRAVNEQFFGPGTRLTVL.

J is TRBJ2-7 and V is TRBV9, with 11 bases that match TRBD2. The CDR3 spans 18 residues. Germline loops: CDR1 SGDLS, CDR2 YYNGEE. With V trimmed by 0 bases and J by 0 bases, 8 bases remained unmatched. The chain's CDR3 is CASSVGLAGSAGSYEQYF. The CDR3 DNA reads as TGTGCCAGCAGCGTAGGACTAGCGGGATCTGCCGGCTCCTACGAGCAGTACTTC.

V gene TRBV6-5 combines with J gene TRBJ2-7; TRBD2 is a possible D gene (5 bases). V dropped 7 bases and J dropped 0 bases, with 13 bases sitting between them. In germline, CDR1 is MNHEY, CDR2 SVGAGI. This CDR3 spans 14 amino acids. Written as DNA, the CDR3 is TGTGCCAGCACCCGACCGGGAAACTCCTACGAGCAGTACTTC. Its protein is CASTRPGNSYEQYF.